This T cell receptor (beta chain) was recovered during a study of CD8 T cells in Susac syndrome (dated by TCRdb to 2018 to 2020). Background for the entire study: Repertoire sequencing was used to test whether CD8+ T cell activation and differentiation in Susac syndrome was antigen driven.

Sequences SGDLS (CDR1) and YYNGEE (CDR2) are obtained from the germline V gene. The CDR3 goes from the cysteine to the phenylalanine over 14 residues. Just the 42-base CDR3 DNA is kept, in frame starting at base 1. Trimming costs V 0 bases and J 3 bases, and their ends lie 9 bases apart. This clonotype was seen once. Its binding antigen is unknown. It has no much larger one-base neighbor in the sample; base qualities were not kept. One read is thin evidence. RNA was extracted with the RNeasy kit and about 0.5 to 1 ug was reverse transcribed using random hexamers. The immunoSEQ multiplex PCR assay, covering 54 Vbeta and 13 Jbeta segments, was used to amplify TCR beta CDR3 regions. PCR amplification bias was corrected using a synthetic template baseline for primer optimization and computational correction. The source study handled its data this way. Reads were annotated to V, D and J genes according to IMGT and were analyzed with immunoSEQ Analyzer, with only productive sequences retained. Clonality was computed as one minus Shannon entropy normalized by log2 of the number of productive unique sequences. Public and private clones were assessed among the 100 most prevalent clones of each patient and control. A clone was defined as Susac-specific if it was absent from the healthy and MS cohorts, from roughly 990 published viral clones and from other ImmuneACCESS disease sequences. TCRdb trimmed the raw reads at Q25, called clones with MiXCR and kept productive beta chains. Rows matching on CDR3 protein sequence are summarized as one entry with the most common DNA and genes. None of the V and J calls come from the authors' own analysis; TCRdb made them. The sample table holds more than 200,000 distinct CDR3 sequences, of which around 93% were seen once. Around 0.072% of the sample goes to the ten largest clones.

What the study reported, not specific to this receptor: The number of individuals in the TCR sequencing and HLA analysis was acknowledged as relatively small.

High-throughput TCR beta sequencing profiled peripheral blood CD8+ and CD4+ T cells from healthy donors, Susac syndrome patients and multiple sclerosis patients. Multiple sclerosis controls were treatment-naive patients with stable or active relapsing-remitting disease fulfilling revised McDonald criteria. CD8+ TEMRA cells were enriched by FACS, while bulk CD8+ and CD4+ T cells were purified by magnetic negative isolation. Blood was collected in EDTA tubes and processed within 24 hours, with PBMCs isolated through density gradient centrifugation. PBMCs intended for TCR sequencing were frozen in liquid nitrogen and were later thawed in a 37 degrees C water bath. The sorted or isolated CD4+, CD8+ and CD8+ TEMRA cells reached a purity of at least 90%.

In this chain, TRBV9 is recombined with TRBJ2-5, with the D segment identity uncertain. The sequence was collected from a human donor with multiple sclerosis. The sequencing input was CD4+ T cells from PBMCs. The bases are TGTGCCAGCAGCGTAGCGGCAGGAAAAGAGACCCAGTACTTC. This is translated as CASSVAAGKETQYF.